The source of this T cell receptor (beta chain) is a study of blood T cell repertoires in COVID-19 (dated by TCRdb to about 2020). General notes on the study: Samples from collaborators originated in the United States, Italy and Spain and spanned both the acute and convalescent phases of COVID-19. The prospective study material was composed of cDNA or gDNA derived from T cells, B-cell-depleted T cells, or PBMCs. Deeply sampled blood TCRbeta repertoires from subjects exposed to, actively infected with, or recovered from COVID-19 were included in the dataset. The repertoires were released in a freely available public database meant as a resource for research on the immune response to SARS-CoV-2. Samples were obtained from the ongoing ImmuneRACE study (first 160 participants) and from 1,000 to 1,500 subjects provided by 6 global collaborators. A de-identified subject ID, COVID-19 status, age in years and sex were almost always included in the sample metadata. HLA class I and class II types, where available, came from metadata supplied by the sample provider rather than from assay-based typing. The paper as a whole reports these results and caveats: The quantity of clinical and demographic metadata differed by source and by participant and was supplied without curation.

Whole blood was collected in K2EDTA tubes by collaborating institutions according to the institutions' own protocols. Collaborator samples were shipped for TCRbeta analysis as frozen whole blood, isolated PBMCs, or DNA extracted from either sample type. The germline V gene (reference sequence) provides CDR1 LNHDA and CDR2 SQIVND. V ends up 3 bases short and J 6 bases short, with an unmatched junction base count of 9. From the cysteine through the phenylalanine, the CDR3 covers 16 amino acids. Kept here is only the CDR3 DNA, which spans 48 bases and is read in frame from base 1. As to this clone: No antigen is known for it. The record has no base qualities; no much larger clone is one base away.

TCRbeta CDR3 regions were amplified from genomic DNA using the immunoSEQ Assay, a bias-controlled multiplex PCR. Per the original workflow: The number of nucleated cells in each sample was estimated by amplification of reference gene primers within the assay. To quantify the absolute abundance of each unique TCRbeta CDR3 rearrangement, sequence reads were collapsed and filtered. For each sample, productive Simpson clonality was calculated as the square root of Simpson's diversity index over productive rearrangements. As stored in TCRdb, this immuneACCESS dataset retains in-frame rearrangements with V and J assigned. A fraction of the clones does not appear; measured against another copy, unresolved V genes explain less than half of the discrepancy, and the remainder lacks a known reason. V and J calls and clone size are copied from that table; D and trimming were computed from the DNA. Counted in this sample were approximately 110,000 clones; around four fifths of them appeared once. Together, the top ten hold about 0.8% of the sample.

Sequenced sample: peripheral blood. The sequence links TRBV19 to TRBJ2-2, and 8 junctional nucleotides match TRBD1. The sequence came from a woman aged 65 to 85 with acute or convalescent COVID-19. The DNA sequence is TGTGCCAGTAGTATGGGGCAGGGGGCGGCGGCCGGGGAGCTGTTTTTT. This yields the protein CASSMGQGAAAGELFF.